The T cell receptor beta chain described here comes from a study of CD8+ T cells in alopecia areata. General observations from the study: Scalp sequencing captures resident alphabeta T cells of normal skin too. There were many expanded lesional clones persisting in scalp and blood during tofacitinib. Alopecia totalis/universalis scalp especially showed more expanded CD8+ clones than normal scalp.

As for treatment: oral pan-JAK inhibitor, 5-10 mg twice daily. The sorting of PBMCs gave CD4+ and CD8+ T cells. With respect to this clone: Its antigen is as yet unknown.

The germline CDR1 and CDR2 sequences are SGHTA and FQGNSA. V was pared by 4 bases and J by 7 bases, with 4 bases of the junction left unmatched. The CDR3 consists of 13 residues. Extracted from the samples, RNA was reverse transcribed into cDNA to serve as the sequencing template. TCRdb's copy holds only in-frame clones and misses some; the assay was immunoSEQ multiplex PCR. The repertoire holds 100,000 to 150,000 clones, with over 60% as singletons. This clonotype was obtained from a human donor with alopecia areata. Sequencing used CD4+ T cells sorted from blood, obtained at week 4, from a patient treated with tofacitinib. The chain uses TRBV7-2 and TRBJ2-4, with 7 bases fitting TRBD2. This chain's CDR3 is CASSSTRGNIQYF. CDR3 sequence (DNA): TGTGCCAGCAGCTCAACGCGGGGGAACATTCAGTACTTC.